The next 18 T cell receptor beta chains were all read from a single sample in a study of T cell responses to AZD1222 COVID-19 vaccine. This table comes from immunoSEQ multiplex PCR, and its TCRdb copy is limited to in-frame clones, with some not included. The sample yields about 120,000 clones, 88% seen once. Here the sequenced sample was peripheral blood, taken on day 0 of AZD1222 vaccination. Source of these receptors: an adult in good health.

Only a few counts were recorded for this clone. This rearrangement joins TRBV6-2 or TRBV6-3 to TRBJ1-1; D not certain. This CDR3 contains 13 residues. The ends were cut back, 2 bases at V and 1 base at J, with 5 bases in the middle. The germline V gene encodes CDR1 MNHEY and CDR2 SVGEGT. CDR3 residues: CASSYTGNTEAFF. The DNA for the CDR3 is TGTGCCAGCAGTTACACGGGGAACACTGAAGCTTTCTTT.

This chain uses TRBV28 with TRBJ1-6; TRBD1 might be the D (6 bases). The germline V gene encodes CDR1 MDHEN and CDR2 SYDVKM. V lost 7 bases to trimming and J lost 9 bases, with 19 bases between them. The CDR3 loop spans 15 amino acids. The CDR3 here is CASTAAEGRGSPLHF. The CDR3 nucleotides read TGTGCCAGCACCGCCGCAGAGGGCAGGGGTTCACCCCTCCACTTT.

The chain joins TRBV5-5 to TRBJ1-1; D not certain. This CDR3 spans 14 amino acids. Deletions cut 7 bases from V and 0 bases from J, with 13 bases between. Germline V gene sequence: CDR1 SGHKS, CDR2 YYEKEE (reference sequence). The CDR3 loop reads CASLAGFVNTEAFF. As DNA, the CDR3 is TGTGCCAGCCTCGCGGGGTTTGTGAACACTGAAGCTTTCTTT.

The chain combines TRBV6-5 with TRBJ1-5, with D unresolved. V shed 6 bases and J shed 11 bases, with 14 bases lying between them. The CDR3 has 12 residues. Germline V gene sequence: CDR1 MNHEY, CDR2 SVGAGI. CDR3 sequence (DNA): TGTGCCAGCAGGCCGCCCGGTTCAGCCCAGCATTTT. Translating gives CASRPPGSAQHF.

This clone was counted between two and nine times. In DNA form, the CDR3 reads TGTGCCAGCAGCGTAGCTTTCGAGGGCGGCGGGAGTTCGTACGAGCAGTACTTC. Translated: CASSVAFEGGGSSYEQYF. V is TRBV9 and J is TRBJ2-7, with 7 bases identical to TRBD2. V was clipped by 0 bases and J by 4 bases; unmatched bases: 16. The germline V gene encodes CDR1 SGDLS and CDR2 YYNGEE. This CDR3 has 18 amino acids.

The V gene is TRBV15, the J gene TRBJ2-7; 11 bases agree with TRBD2. The CDR3 is 16 residues long. V was pared by 1 base and J by 2 bases, with 4 bases of the junction left unmatched. Germline values: CDR1 LNHNV, CDR2 YYDKDF (reference sequence). CDR3 protein: CATSRVPSGGPYEQYF. CDR3 bases: TGTGCCACCAGCAGAGTCCCTAGCGGGGGGCCCTACGAGCAGTACTTC.

The gene calls are TRBV6-5 and TRBJ1-1; D unresolved. Germline V gives CDR1 MNHEY, CDR2 SVGAGI. Between the trimmed V and J ends, which lost 4 bases and 2 bases, there was a span of 14 bases. The length of the CDR3 is 15 residues. CDR3 in amino acids: CASSLLGGINTEAFF. The CDR3 DNA follows: TGTGCCAGCAGTTTGCTTGGAGGGATCAACACTGAAGCTTTCTTT.

The rearrangement joins TRBV6-2 or TRBV6-3 to TRBJ1-2, with D unresolved. Germline-derived CDR1 and CDR2 are MNHEY and SVGEGT. The V end lost 4 bases, the J end lost 3 bases, and 18 bases lay between the germline ends. The length of the CDR3 is 16 residues. The DNA for the CDR3 is TGTGCCAGCAGTTCCCAGTCGGCCTTCTGGGACTATGGCTACACCTTC. Protein sequence: CASSSQSAFWDYGYTF.

This chain links TRBV18 with TRBJ2-5; D remains unclear. This CDR3 has 14 amino acids. Trimming cost V 1 base and J 2 bases, with 8 bases left between them. CDR1 KGHSH and CDR2 LQKENI come from the germline V gene. The CDR3 here is CASSPRQGQETQYF. The CDR3 region has the DNA TGTGCCAGCTCACCACGGCAAGGTCAAGAGACCCAGTACTTC.

The chain combines TRBV5-1 with TRBJ2-7; D call uncertain. The length of the CDR3 is 13 residues. The germline CDR1 and CDR2 sequences are SGHRS and YFSETQ. Trimming removed 0 bases from V and 6 bases from J, with 10 bases in between. This CDR3 is CASSLEAAPEQYF. For the CDR3, the DNA is TGCGCCAGCAGCTTGGAGGCAGCCCCCGAGCAGTACTTC.

The genes are TRBV18 and TRBJ2-5, with 8 positions matching TRBD1. The V gene's germline CDR1 is KGHSH and CDR2 LQKENI. The ends lost 5 bases at V and 3 bases at J; junction bases unmatched: 2. The CDR3 contains 13 residues. The CDR3 spells CASSSDREETQYF. CDR3 DNA: TGTGCCAGCTCATCGGACAGGGAAGAGACCCAGTACTTC.

The chain couples TRBV3-1 (or the pseudogene TRBV3-2) to TRBJ2-3, with 14 bases lining up with TRBD2. The CDR3 length is 18 residues. Germline assignment: CDR1 LGHDT and CDR2 YNNKEL (reference sequence). V shed 0 bases, J shed 12 bases, and the junction held 14 bases outside the gene matches. Here the CDR3 DNA reads TGTGCCAGCAGCCAAGAACCGGGACTAGCGGGGGCAGCCGTGGCTCAGTATTTT. It yields the protein CASSQEPGLAGAAVAQYF.

This clone was seen only once. The chain joins TRBV2 to TRBJ2-7; D is perhaps TRBD2 (5 bases). This CDR3 region has 12 residues. Germline V gene data show CDR1 as SNHLY and CDR2 as FYNNEI. Trimming pared 7 bases from V and 3 bases from J, leaving 10 bases between. In nucleotides, the CDR3 is TGTGCCAGCACGCGGGCACTCTACGAGCAGTACTTC. Its protein product is CASTRALYEQYF. Filled out from reference TRBV2 and TRBJ2-7, the complete variable domain reads EPEVTQTPSHQVTQMGQEVILRCVPISNHLYFYWYRQILGQKVEFLVSFYNNEISEKSEIFDDQFSVERPDGSNFTLKIRSTKLEDSAMYFCASTRALYEQYFGPGTRLTVT.

This clone appeared a single time. Here the CDR3 DNA reads TGTGCCAGCAGCGTAAACAGGGGGTCGACCGGGGAGCTGTTTTTT. This sequence encodes CASSVNRGSTGELFF. The chain links TRBV7-2 to TRBJ2-2, with TRBD1 matching over 8 bases. CDR1 is SGHTA, CDR2 FQGNSA, per germline. The CDR3 is made up of 15 amino acids. With V trimmed by 5 bases and J by 5 bases, 7 bases remained unmatched.

The gene calls are TRBV5-1 and TRBJ2-7, with D maybe TRBD2 (6 bases). V was trimmed by 4 bases and J by 5 bases, leaving 16 bases between them. This CDR3 is 14 amino acids long. Per the germline V gene, CDR1 is SGHRS and CDR2 is YFSETQ. The CDR3 coding sequence is TGCGCCAGCAGCCAACTAGCTCTACCGGACGAGCAGTACTTC. As protein: CASSQLALPDEQYF.

This chain connects TRBV2 to TRBJ1-1; D gene unclear. The germline gives CDR1 SNHLY, CDR2 FYNNEI. The CDR3 is 11 amino acids. Trimming left V 4 bases short and J 3 bases short, with 3 bases between. CDR3 protein: CASSVHTEAFF. The CDR3 DNA reads as TGTGCCAGCAGTGTCCACACTGAAGCTTTCTTT. Based on the CDR3 plus reference TRBV2 and TRBJ1-1, the full variable domain is EPEVTQTPSHQVTQMGQEVILRCVPISNHLYFYWYRQILGQKVEFLVSFYNNEISEKSEIFDDQFSVERPDGSNFTLKIRSTKLEDSAMYFCASSVHTEAFFGQGTRLTVV.

The J gene is TRBJ2-3, the V gene TRBV7-2; D gene unclear. The CDR3 runs to 14 residues. Deletions cut 0 bases from V and 2 bases from J, with 6 bases between. Per germline, CDR1 SGHTA and CDR2 FQGNSA. CDR3 sequence (DNA): TGTGCCAGCAGCTTAGCGACGGCCACAGATACGCAGTATTTT. Protein product: CASSLATATDTQYF.

The gene calls are TRBV6-2 or TRBV6-3 and TRBJ2-5; 8 bases line up with TRBD2. Germline CDR1 and CDR2: MNHEY and SVGEGT. The V and J ends lost 6 bases and 7 bases, in that order; junction bases with no gene match: 10. The length of the CDR3 is 14 residues. Written as DNA, the CDR3 is TGTGCCAGCAGCCAACTAGCGGTACTAGGGACCCAGTACTTC. Translation gives CASSQLAVLGTQYF.